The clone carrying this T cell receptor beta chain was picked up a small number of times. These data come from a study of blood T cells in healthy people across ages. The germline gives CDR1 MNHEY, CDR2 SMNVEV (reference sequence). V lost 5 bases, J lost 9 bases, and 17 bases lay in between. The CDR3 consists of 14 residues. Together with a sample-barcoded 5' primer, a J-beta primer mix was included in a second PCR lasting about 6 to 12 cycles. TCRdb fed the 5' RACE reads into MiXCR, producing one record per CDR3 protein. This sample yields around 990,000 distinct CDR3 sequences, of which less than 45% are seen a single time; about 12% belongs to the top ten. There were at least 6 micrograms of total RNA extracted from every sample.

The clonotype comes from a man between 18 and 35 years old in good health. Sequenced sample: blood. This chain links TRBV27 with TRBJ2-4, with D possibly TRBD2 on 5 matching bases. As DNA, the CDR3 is TGTGCCAGCAGTATAAGACGGACTGAGGGCATTCAGTACTTC. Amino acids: CASSIRRTEGIQYF.